Described below is a single T cell receptor (beta chain) sequence and its context. The antigen it recognizes is unknown. One base away there is no much larger clone; base qualities are not given. Stable Graves' hyperthyroidism was defined as no progression to ophthalmopathy during 18 months of follow-up. Hyperthyroidism patients were aged 18 to 65 years and newly diagnosed, with disease duration of less than 2 months. Exclusion was applied to patients with uncontrolled infections, other autoimmune diseases, pregnancy or lactation. Diagnoses relied on clinical symptoms, serum thyroxine and TRAb, thyroid ultrasound and orbital computed tomography. PBMCs were isolated from 8 to 10 ml of fresh peripheral blood by Ficoll-Paque density gradient centrifugation. Total RNA was extracted using Trizol reagent, and RNA quality was assessed on an Agilent 2100 Bioanalyzer. V is pruned by 5 bases and J by 7 bases, leaving 5 bases of the junction without a gene match. The CDR1 and CDR2 encoded by the germline V gene are SGHVS and FNYEAQ. The CDR3 contains 14 residues, cysteine and phenylalanine counted. This entry keeps only the CDR3 DNA: 42 bases, framed from base 1.

The entry originates in a study of T cells in Graves' hyperthyroidism and ophthalmopathy (dated by TCRdb to the late 2010s). About the investigation overall: Peripheral blood samples were taken at the time of initial diagnosis, prior to any treatment. A discovery cohort of roughly 100 patients, about 40 with Graves' ophthalmopathy and about 58 with stable Graves' hyperthyroidism, was used to find distinguishing TCR V-J signatures. Prospective prediction of ophthalmopathy was tested in an independent validation cohort consisting of some 20 hyperthyroidism patients and 17 patients who later progressed to ophthalmopathy. The 100 or so discovery patients were randomly divided into training and test sets at a 7:3 ratio. In addition, the study compared T-cell repertoires in thyroid tissue and in blood from about six Graves' hyperthyroidism patients. After blood sampling, hyperthyroidism patients were treated with methimazole at a starting dose of 30 mg daily, and ophthalmopathy patients were treated with high-dose intravenous methylprednisolone. The paper describes TCR Vbeta CDR3 sequencing of roughly 130 peripheral blood samples, made up of 43 ophthalmopathy patients, some 76 hyperthyroidism patients and roughly 17 progressor patients. General study outcomes and caveats: Sample size was not statistically predetermined, and blinding of investigators to group allocation was not performed. In validation, progression to ophthalmopathy was predicted by the model with 65% to 71% sensitivity and nearly 75% specificity, a median of roughly 6 months before onset. A 13 V-J signature model separated ophthalmopathy from stable hyperthyroidism, with around 91% sensitivity and approximately 81% specificity in cross-validation and 80%/75% in testing. Most expanded thyroid clonotypes (frequency above 0.001) were also detected in blood, suggesting blood repertoires may reflect thyroid immune responses.

The TCR beta CDR3 regions were amplified from the RNA transcripts. The first round of RT-PCR for the TCR CDR3 was performed with the HTBI primer set and the Qiagen OneStep RT-PCR kit. Libraries were constructed in a second round of multiplex PCR, after which size selection and purification were carried out. Sequencing of the libraries was done on an Illumina HiSeq2000 using paired-end 100 bp reads. Under the source paper's analysis protocol: Raw data were processed with SOAPnuke, discarding reads with adapters, uncalled bases, mean Phred below 15, or no exact constant-primer or identifier match. High-quality paired reads were merged using COPE v1.2.5, and each unique nucleotide sequence was defined as a clonotype. MiTCR v1.1 was used to align the clonotypes against IMGT TRBV, TRBD and TRBJ reference segments. Only V-J combinations with frequency above 0.0001, covering about 99% of repertoires, were analysed. A TCS score was defined as the ratio of F50 (clonal expansion) to E x V (chaos), with BLOSUM62-based TCRdist applied between CDR3 peptides within each V-J. Welch's t-statistics and random forest reduced some 510 V-J features to 10 to 15, which were used in a naive Bayes classifier (R e1071). The similarity between thyroid and blood repertoires was quantified using the Morisita-Horn index. Clones were called with MiXCR by TCRdb after fastp trimmed the public reads at Q25, and only in-frame beta chains were retained. Rows with one shared CDR3 protein collapse into an entry with the most common genes and DNA. TCRdb's processing, not the authors', yielded these V and J calls. In all, the sample holds roughly 700,000 distinct CDR3 sequences, and roughly 32% of those were seen once. The ten largest account for 31% of the sample.

Recombination connected TRBV7-6 to TRBJ1-1, with 12 central nucleotides matching TRBD1. This sequence originates from a woman aged 40 to 50 with Graves' hyperthyroidism. The specimen sequenced was blood. The CDR3 reads as follows: CASSLGTGGGEAFF. The DNA reads as follows: TGTGCCAGCAGCCTGGGGACAGGGGGCGGTGAAGCTTTCTTT.